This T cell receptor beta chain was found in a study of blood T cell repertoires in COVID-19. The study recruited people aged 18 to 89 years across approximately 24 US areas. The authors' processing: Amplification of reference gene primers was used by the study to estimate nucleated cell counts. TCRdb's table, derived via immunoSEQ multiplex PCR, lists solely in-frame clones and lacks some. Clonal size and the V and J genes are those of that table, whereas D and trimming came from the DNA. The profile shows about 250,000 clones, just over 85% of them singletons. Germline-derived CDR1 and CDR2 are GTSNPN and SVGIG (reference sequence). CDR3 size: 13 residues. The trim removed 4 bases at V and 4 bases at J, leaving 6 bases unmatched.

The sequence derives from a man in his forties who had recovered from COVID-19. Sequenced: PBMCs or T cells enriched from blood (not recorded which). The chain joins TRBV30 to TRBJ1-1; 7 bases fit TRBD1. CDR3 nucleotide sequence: TGTGCCTGGATGGGACAGCCGGGCACTGAAGCTTTCTTT. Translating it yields CAWMGQPGTEAFF.